The 30 T cell receptor beta chains listed next were all sequenced from one sample in a study of STAT3 mutations in large granular lymphocyte leukemia. Study outcomes and limitations: Every T-cell large granular lymphocyte leukemia patient had at least one immunodominant TCR beta clonotype.

TCRdb's table, derived via immunoSEQ multiplex PCR, lists solely in-frame clones and lacks some. Of roughly 25,000 clones listed, 94% were seen once; the top ten hold around 7.1%. These receptors lack a known antigen. Specimen: peripheral blood mononuclear cells. The receptors shown here come from a man aged 35 to 55 with T-cell large granular lymphocyte leukemia. Some clones in this sample may be carry-over from other donors' samples.

This chain links TRBV5-1 with TRBJ2-2; D unresolved. CDR1 and CDR2 (germline): SGHRS, YFSETQ. The length of the CDR3 is 14 residues. V was cut by 0 bases and J by 3 bases, with 6 bases left in between. The CDR3 reads CASSLDRDTGELFF. As DNA, the CDR3 is TGCGCCAGCAGCTTGGATAGGGACACCGGGGAGCTGTTTTTT.

This clone has just one count. V and J are TRBV18 and TRBJ2-3, with a tentative D call TRBD1 (6 bases). The germline gives CDR1 KGHSH, CDR2 LQKENI. CDR3 length: 16 amino acids. V was pared by 6 bases and J by 2 bases, with 18 bases between. The CDR3: CASSRPTGFFTDTQYF. As DNA, the CDR3 is TGTGCCAGCTCCCGACCTACAGGGTTTTTCACAGATACGCAGTATTTT.

V is TRBV5-4 and J is TRBJ1-1; a weak D match, TRBD1 (6 bases). Looked up from germline, CDR1 is SGHNT and CDR2 is YYREEE (reference sequence). V dropped 3 bases and J dropped 1 base, with 16 bases sitting between them. CDR3 length equals 16 residues. The CDR3 reads CASSWPGGGRNTEAFF. The CDR3 coding sequence is TGTGCCAGCAGCTGGCCGGGTGGGGGCAGGAACACTGAAGCTTTCTTT.

The gene calls are TRBV4-3 and TRBJ2-5, with D unclear. CDR1 is LGHNA and CDR2 is YSLEER in the germline V gene. V lost 3 bases and J lost 5, with 13 bases in between. This CDR3 is 14 amino acids long. CDR3: CASSHFKGVETQYF. The CDR3 region has the DNA TGCGCCAGCAGCCACTTCAAGGGCGTGGAGACCCAGTACTTC.

The rearrangement links TRBV9 to TRBJ2-7; 10 bases align to TRBD1. Germline loops: CDR1 SGDLS, CDR2 YYNGEE. This CDR3 region has 16 residues. V lost 0 bases, J lost 2 bases, and 5 bases stayed unmatched. The CDR3 sequence is CASSVGGQGITYEQYF. CDR3 DNA: TGTGCCAGCAGCGTAGGGGGACAGGGGATTACCTACGAGCAGTACTTC.

The CDR3 here is CASSFQGRTEAFF. DNA of the CDR3: TGTGCCAGCAGCTTCCAGGGTAGGACTGAAGCTTTCTTT. The chain carries TRBV5-5 and TRBJ1-1, with D possibly being TRBD1 (5 bases). Per germline, CDR1 SGHKS and CDR2 YYEKEE (reference sequence). This CDR3 is 13 amino acids long. V lost 2 bases to trimming and J lost 5 bases, with 10 bases between them.

There are a few counts of this clone. The CDR3 nucleotides are TGCGCCAGCAGCTACTCCGGGACTAGCGGGGTTAATGAGCAGTTCTTC. It yields the protein CASSYSGTSGVNEQFF. This rearrangement joins TRBV5-1 to TRBJ2-1, with 13 bases matching TRBD2. V was clipped by 3 bases and J by 7 bases; unmatched bases: 7. The CDR3 covers 16 residues. Germline assignment: CDR1 SGHRS and CDR2 YFSETQ.

With respect to this clone: At one end, the junction sequence differs from germline, possibly due to a read error. The chain uses TRBV13 and TRBJ1-2; TRBD1 aligns across 10 bases. The V gene's germline CDR1 is PRHDT and CDR2 FYEKMQ (reference sequence). This CDR3 is 15 amino acids long. The CDR3 reads CASSVGQGDSYGYTF. Here the CDR3 DNA reads TGTGCCAGCAGCGTAGGACAGGGGGACAGCTATGGCTACACCTTC.

V and J are TRBV25-1 and TRBJ1-1; D is unresolved. This CDR3 has 15 amino acids. Trimming left V 1 base short and J 4 bases short, with 13 bases between. Germline CDR1 MGHDK, CDR2 SYGVNS. CDR3 in amino acids: CASSESIIRGTEAFF. DNA for the CDR3: TGTGCCAGCAGTGAATCAATCATTCGGGGCACTGAAGCTTTCTTT.

This clone has a single count. The chain couples TRBV2 to TRBJ1-6; D unresolved. V was clipped by 0 bases and J by 6 bases, with 12 bases between them. This CDR3 has 16 amino acids. CDR1 and CDR2 (germline): SNHLY, FYNNEI. In DNA, the CDR3 is TGTGCCAGCAGTGAAGCGCTGGCAGGTACTAATTCACCCCTCCACTTT. This translates into CASSEALAGTNSPLHF. The full variable domain, its missing parts supplied by reference TRBV2 and TRBJ1-6, is EPEVTQTPSHQVTQMGQEVILRCVPISNHLYFYWYRQILGQKVEFLVSFYNNEISEKSEIFDDQFSVERPDGSNFTLKIRSTKLEDSAMYFCASSEALAGTNSPLHFGNGTRLTVT.

This clone was counted once. This chain links TRBV1 with TRBJ1-1. TRBV1 is reported as a pseudogene. The CDR3 covers 16 residues. CDR3 in amino acids: CTSSHLARRPGTEAFF. The CDR3 region has the DNA TGCACCAGCAGCCATTTGGCCAGGCGCCCGGGGACTGAAGCTTTCTTT.

V is TRBV6-5 and J is TRBJ2-7, with D possibly TRBD1 on 6 matching bases. The length of the CDR3 is 14 residues. V dropped 0 bases and J dropped 3 bases, with 9 bases sitting between them. The germline V gene has CDR1 MNHEY and CDR2 SVGAGI. The CDR3 protein is CASSYSAGDYEQYF. In DNA form, the CDR3 reads TGTGCCAGCAGTTACTCGGCAGGGGACTACGAGCAGTACTTC.

This clone has a handful of counts. The chain is built from TRBV25-1 and TRBJ1-4; TRBD1 matches 9 bases. Germline CDR1 MGHDK, CDR2 SYGVNS. With 4 bases clipped from V and 7 bases from J, the junction kept 13 bases outside the gene matches. The CDR3 sequence is 17 residues long. CDR3 loop: CASSAWGQGAMIEKLFF. The CDR3 DNA follows: TGTGCCAGCAGTGCGTGGGGACAGGGAGCGATGATTGAAAAACTGTTTTTT.

The chain carries TRBV30 and TRBJ1-3; D gene uncertain. This CDR3 contains 12 residues. Trimming took 0 bases from V and 3 from J, leaving 3 bases between them. Germline loops: CDR1 GTSNPN, CDR2 SVGIG (reference sequence). The CDR3 protein is CAWSVLGNTIYF. The DNA for the CDR3 is TGTGCCTGGAGTGTACTTGGAAACACCATATATTTT.

This sequence joins TRBV19 and TRBJ2-6; no definite D call. Germline values: CDR1 LNHDA, CDR2 SQIVND (reference sequence). The CDR3 totals 15 residues. Trimming shortened V by 3 bases and J by 8 bases, and 14 bases separated the two germline ends. Here the CDR3 DNA reads TGTGCCAGTAGTATCAGTCAGAGACTCTCCAACGTCCTGACTTTC. It yields the protein CASSISQRLSNVLTF.

CDR3 amino acids: CASSLRTGGANQPQHF. The CDR3 region has the DNA TGTGCCAGCAGCTTACGAACAGGGGGCGCGAATCAGCCCCAGCATTTT. This rearrangement joins TRBV7-8 to TRBJ1-5; 9 positions match TRBD1. Germline V lookup: CDR1 SGHVS, CDR2 FQNEAQ. This CDR3 has 16 amino acids. With 2 bases clipped from V and 4 bases from J, the junction kept 6 bases outside the gene matches.

The CDR3 DNA is TGTGCCAGCAGCTTAGCGGGGGGGGCATCCGAGCAGTACTTC. Translating it yields CASSLAGGASEQYF. This sequence joins TRBV7-9 and TRBJ2-7; possible D gene TRBD2, 7 bases. The CDR3 loop spans 14 amino acids. Trimming removed 0 bases from V and 6 bases from J, with 12 bases in between. The germline V gene has CDR1 SEHNR and CDR2 FQNEAQ (reference sequence).

V is TRBV6-6 and J is TRBJ1-1; D may be TRBD1 (6 bases). This CDR3 is built from 14 residues. V was clipped by 0 bases and J by 5 bases, with 10 bases between them. Germline CDR1 and CDR2: MNHNY and SVGAGI (reference sequence). The CDR3 loop is CASSYSDRKTEAFF. The CDR3 bases are TGTGCCAGCAGTTACTCGGACAGAAAAACTGAAGCTTTCTTT.

V gene TRBV6-6 combines with J gene TRBJ2-1; D unresolved. Trimming removed 1 base at V and 8 bases at J, with 12 bases between. Germline CDR1 is MNHNY and CDR2 is SVGAGI (reference sequence). The length of the CDR3 is 14 residues. In nucleotides, the CDR3 is TGTGCCAGCAGTTACTTTGACTTATCCGATGAGCAGTTCTTC. Residues: CASSYFDLSDEQFF.

The CDR3 sequence: CSVEGETRGYTF. CDR3 coding DNA: TGCAGCGTTGAGGGAGAAACTAGGGGCTACACCTTC. The chain uses TRBV29-1 and TRBJ1-2; D gene uncertain. V lost 3 bases and J 8 bases, leaving 13 bases between the germline ends. This CDR3 has 12 residues. From germline, CDR1 is SQVTM and CDR2 ANQGSEA.

The chain is built from TRBV18 and TRBJ1-3, with 7 bases that match TRBD1. The CDR3 is 12 residues long. Germline trimming cut 5 bases from V and 7 bases from J; bases unmatched to any gene: 2. Germline assignment: CDR1 KGHSH and CDR2 LQKENI. The CDR3 region is CASSSQGNTIYF. The DNA for the CDR3 is TGTGCCAGCTCATCACAGGGGAACACCATATATTTT.

The rearrangement joins TRBV5-4 to TRBJ2-7; maybe TRBD2 (6 bases). Trimming removed 5 bases at V and 3 bases at J, with 12 bases between. Germline CDR1 reads SGHNT; CDR2 reads YYREEE (reference sequence). This CDR3 contains 13 residues. The CDR3 protein is CASSLKEGYEQYF. The DNA for the CDR3 is TGTGCCAGCAGTCTTAAGGAGGGCTACGAGCAGTACTTC.

The rearrangement joins TRBV27 to TRBJ1-5, with D hard to call. The CDR3 length is 17 residues. Germline V gene lookup returns CDR1 MNHEY and CDR2 SMNVEV (reference sequence). Trimming took 5 bases from V and 0 from J, leaving 17 bases between them. The CDR3 here is CASSPKGGSLSNQPQHF. CDR3 bases: TGTGCCAGCAGTCCCAAGGGTGGGTCTCTTAGCAATCAGCCCCAGCATTTT.

The rearrangement joins TRBV19 to TRBJ1-5; TRBD1 aligns across 9 bases. With 3 bases clipped from V and 7 bases from J, the junction kept 7 bases outside the gene matches. Germline CDR1 is LNHDA and CDR2 is SQIVND (reference sequence). This CDR3 comprises 15 residues. The CDR3 DNA sequence: TGTGCCAGTAGTATCATGGACAGGGGTGGGCAGCCCCAGCATTTT. Protein: CASSIMDRGGQPQHF.

This sequence joins TRBV7-8 and TRBJ1-1; D uncertain. Trimming left V 2 bases short and J 10 bases short, with 17 bases between. Germline V gene lookup returns CDR1 SGHVS and CDR2 FQNEAQ. The CDR3 has 14 amino acids. The CDR3 region has the DNA TGTGCCAGCAGCTTATTCATTGGTCGGTCGGTAGCTTTCTTT. Amino acids: CASSLFIGRSVAFF.

This clone was observed a few times. V usage is TRBV2 and J usage is TRBJ2-7; D may be TRBD1 or TRBD2 (6 bases each). The CDR3 is 14 amino acids. Per the germline V gene, CDR1 is SNHLY and CDR2 is FYNNEI. V was shortened by 7 bases and J by 0 bases, with 13 bases between the two germline ends. CDR3 loop: CASTGGGYSYEQYF. CDR3 DNA: TGTGCCAGCACAGGAGGGGGTTACTCCTACGAGCAGTACTTC.

The chain carries TRBV14 and TRBJ1-4; 7 bases line up with TRBD1. The germline V gene has CDR1 SGHDN and CDR2 FVKESK. The CDR3 is 13 amino acids. With V trimmed by 1 base and J by 8 bases, 1 base remained unmatched. In DNA, the CDR3 is TGTGCCAGCAGCCAAGGGACAGGCGAAAAACTGTTTTTT. Amino acid sequence: CASSQGTGEKLFF.

The V gene is TRBV4-1, the J gene TRBJ2-3; unclear D gene. V was trimmed by 1 base and J by 3 bases, leaving 11 bases between them. This CDR3 has 15 residues. From germline, CDR1 is MGHRA and CDR2 YSYEKL. The chain's CDR3 is CASSQGGVRTDTQYF. The DNA of the CDR3 is TGCGCCAGCAGCCAAGGTGGAGTTAGGACAGATACGCAGTATTTT.

The V and J genes are TRBV30 and TRBJ2-1, with a possible D match to TRBD2 (5 bases). This CDR3 spans 14 amino acids. V was pared by 7 bases and J by 2 bases, with 15 bases between. Germline loops: CDR1 GTSNPN, CDR2 SVGIG (reference sequence). The CDR3 bases are TGTGCCTCATACCCCGGGGTTACCTACAATGAGCAGTTCTTC. Translating gives CASYPGVTYNEQFF. The full variable domain, rest sourced from reference TRBV30 and TRBJ2-1, is SQTIHQWPATLVQPVGSPLSLECTVEGTSNPNLYWYRQAAGRGLQLLFYSVGIGQISSEVPQNLSASRPQDRQFILSSKKLLLSDSGFYLCASYPGVTYNEQFFGPGTRLTVL.

This chain uses TRBV9 with TRBJ2-2; 11 bases are shared with TRBD2. CDR3 length: 16 residues. J lost 0 bases, V lost 6 bases, and 4 bases had no gene match. Germline V gives CDR1 SGDLS, CDR2 YYNGEE. The CDR3 loop is CASTGTSGANTGELFF. As DNA, the CDR3 is TGTGCCAGCACGGGGACTAGCGGTGCGAACACCGGGGAGCTGTTTTTT.